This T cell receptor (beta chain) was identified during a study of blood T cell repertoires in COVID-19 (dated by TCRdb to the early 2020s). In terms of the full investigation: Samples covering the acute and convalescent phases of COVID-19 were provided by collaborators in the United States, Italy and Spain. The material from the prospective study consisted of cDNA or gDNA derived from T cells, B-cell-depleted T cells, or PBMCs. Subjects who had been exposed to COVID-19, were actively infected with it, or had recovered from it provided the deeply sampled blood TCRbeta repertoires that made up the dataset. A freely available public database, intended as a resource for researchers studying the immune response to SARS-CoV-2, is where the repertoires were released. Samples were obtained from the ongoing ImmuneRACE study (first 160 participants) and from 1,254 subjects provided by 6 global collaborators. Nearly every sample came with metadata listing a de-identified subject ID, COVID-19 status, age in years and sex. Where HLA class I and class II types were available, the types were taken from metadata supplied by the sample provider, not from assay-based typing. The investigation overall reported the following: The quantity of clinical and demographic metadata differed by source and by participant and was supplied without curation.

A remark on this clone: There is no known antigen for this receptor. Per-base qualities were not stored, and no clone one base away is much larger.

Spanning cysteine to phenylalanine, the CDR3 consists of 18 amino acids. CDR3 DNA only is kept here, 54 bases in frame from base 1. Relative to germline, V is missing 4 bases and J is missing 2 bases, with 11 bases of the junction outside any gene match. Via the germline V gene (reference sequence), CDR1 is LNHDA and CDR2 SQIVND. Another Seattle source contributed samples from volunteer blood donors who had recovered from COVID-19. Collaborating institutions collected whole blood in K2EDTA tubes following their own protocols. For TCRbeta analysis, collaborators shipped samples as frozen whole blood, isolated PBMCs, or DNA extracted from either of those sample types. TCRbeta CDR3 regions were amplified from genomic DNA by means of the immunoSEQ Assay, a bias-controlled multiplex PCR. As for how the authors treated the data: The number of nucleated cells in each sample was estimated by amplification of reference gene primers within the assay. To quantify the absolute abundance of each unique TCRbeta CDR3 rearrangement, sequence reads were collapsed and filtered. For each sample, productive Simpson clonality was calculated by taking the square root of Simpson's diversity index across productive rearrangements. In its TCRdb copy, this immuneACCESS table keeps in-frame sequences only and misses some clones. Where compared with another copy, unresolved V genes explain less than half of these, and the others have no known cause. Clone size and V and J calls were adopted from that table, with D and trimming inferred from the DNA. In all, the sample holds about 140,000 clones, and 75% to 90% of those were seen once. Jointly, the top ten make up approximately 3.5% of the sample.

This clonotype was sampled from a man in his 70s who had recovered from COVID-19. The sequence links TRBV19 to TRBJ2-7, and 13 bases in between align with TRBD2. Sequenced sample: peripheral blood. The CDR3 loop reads CASSKRRTGTSGTYEQYF. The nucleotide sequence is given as TGTGCCAGTAGTAAACGCAGGACCGGGACTAGCGGGACCTACGAGCAGTACTTC.